This T cell receptor (beta chain) was sequenced during a study of T cell repertoires in cytomegalovirus infection (dated by TCRdb to about 2019). Looking at the study overall: Because public TCR beta signatures pointed to carriage of CMV infection together with the matching HLA type, the HLA type of each donor mattered for the analysis.

The instrument given in TCRdb is Illumina HiSeq 1500. In TCRdb, the public reads were trimmed at Q25 with fastp and aligned with MiXCR, with productive beta chains retained. Each record represents a unique CDR3 protein, reported with the most common genes and DNA among its rows. The sample table contains some 200,000 distinct CDR3 sequences; only one count was recorded for roughly a fifth of them. The top ten clonotypes cover approximately 3% of the sample. General study outcomes and caveats: Carriers of CMV infection plus the relevant HLA type were discriminated by the cumulative frequency of public TCR beta family members in the study cohort and in an independent 352-donor cohort. In the ex vivo response, HLA-C-restricted CMV-specific TCR beta clonotypes were dominant, and in two of eight donors the single most frequent clonotype came from this HLA-C-restricted group.

From a lookup of the germline V gene, CDR1 and CDR2 are SGHAT and FQNNGV. V was cut back by 3 bases and J by 1 base, leaving a gap of 21 bases between them. From its cysteine to its phenylalanine, the CDR3 spans 19 amino acids. Only CDR3 DNA remains: 57 bases, in frame from the first base. This clonotype was picked up a small number of times. The antigen it recognizes is unknown. The input lacks base qualities; no much larger clone sits a single base away. In this chain, TRBV11-2 is recombined with TRBJ1-4, with the D gene too uncertain to name. This clonotype was obtained from a human donor in good health (CMV status not recorded). Some clones in this sample may be carry-over from other donors' samples. The sequenced sample consisted of PBMCs. The nucleotides read TGTGCCAGCAGCTTGGCCTCTGGGAACGGTTGGGGAACTAATGAAAAACTGTTTTTT. Its translation reads: CASSLASGNGWGTNEKLFF.